The present TCR beta chain was sequenced within a study of response to subunit inactivated influenza vaccine. Whole-study results and caveats: The authors suggested that few new T cells are recruited per seasonal influenza vaccination.

TCRdb called the RT-PCR reads again in MiXCR, with one record for every CDR3 protein. The sample contains roughly 190,000 distinct CDR3 sequences, around an eighth of which appear only once. Germline CDR1 MNHEY, CDR2 SVGEGT. The trim removed 2 bases at V and 3 bases at J, leaving 9 bases unmatched. This CDR3 has 16 amino acids. A remark on this clonotype: As yet, its antigen is unknown.

The specimen comprised CD8+ T cells sorted from PBMCs, sampled more than 4 days after vaccination. The source is a man aged 45-65 years who received an inactivated influenza vaccine. The chain joins TRBV6-2 or TRBV6-3 to TRBJ2-7, with 8 bases fitting TRBD2. CDR3 sequence reads: CASSYAVAGSVYEQYF. The CDR3 bases are TGTGCCAGCAGTTACGCAGTAGCGGGATCCGTCTACGAGCAGTACTTC.